This TCR beta chain was found in a study of early T cells in non-severe SARS-CoV-2 infection. Attached unique molecular identifiers marked individual cDNA molecules. MiXCR, applied by TCRdb to the 5' RACE reads, yields one record per CDR3 protein. This table holds about 97,000 distinct CDR3 sequences, about 10% found once. CDR1 and CDR2 (germline): DFQATT, SNEGSKA (reference sequence). V was trimmed by 6 bases and J by 6 bases, leaving 15 bases between them. The CDR3 totals 12 residues. The material was whole blood, obtained at baseline. The clonotype was recovered from an adult who was a healthcare worker with PCR-confirmed SARS-CoV-2 infection or an uninfected control (not recorded which). V and J are TRBV20-1 and TRBJ2-7; maybe TRBD2 (7 bases). CDR3 sequence: CSAKGGRFEQYF. In DNA, the CDR3 is TGCAGTGCAAAGGGGGGGAGGTTCGAGCAGTACTTC.